The 21 T cell receptor beta chains reported below all come from one sample, sequenced in a study of metastatic and nonmetastatic thyroid tumors. Each patient came to thyroid surgery without any prior treatment (of any kind). MiXCR was used by TCRdb to re-call the PCR reads. The sample includes around 41,000 clones, about 13% of them seen just once. Sequencing was performed on blood. These receptors came from a female donor with papillary thyroid cancer or a benign thyroid nodule (not recorded which). Some clones in this sample may be carry-over from other donors' samples.

This clone was seen just once. The chain carries TRBV14 and TRBJ2-5; D unresolved. Germline CDR1 and CDR2: SGHDN and FVKESK. Between the trimmed V and J ends, which lost 1 base and 4 bases, there was a span of 10 bases. This CDR3 region has 14 residues. CDR3 in amino acids: CASSQGWWLETQYF. The CDR3 nucleotides read TGTGCCAGCAGCCAAGGATGGTGGTTAGAGACCCAGTACTTC.

This clone was picked up many times. The CDR3 sequence is CASSLEGGLSSYEQYF. In DNA form, the CDR3 reads TGCGCCAGCAGCTTGGAGGGAGGTCTTAGCTCCTACGAGCAGTACTTC. The chain links TRBV5-1 to TRBJ2-7; maybe TRBD2 (6 bases). Trimming cost V 0 bases and J 0 bases, with 13 bases left between them. In germline, CDR1 is SGHRS, CDR2 YFSETQ. The CDR3 contains 16 residues.

This clone was observed many times. The chain links TRBV29-1 to TRBJ2-3; D might be TRBD2 (7 bases). The CDR3 is 13 residues long. Germline V gene data show CDR1 as SQVTM and CDR2 as ANQGSEA. Between the trimmed V and J ends, which lost 7 bases and 0 bases, there was a span of 11 bases. CDR3 bases: TGCAGCGCCGAGGGGGGGAGCACAGATACGCAGTATTTT. This translates into CSAEGGSTDTQYF.

The chain has TRBV12-5 and TRBJ2-1; D gene uncertain. The CDR3 is made up of 13 amino acids. Looked up from germline, CDR1 is LGHNT and CDR2 is FRNRAP. V shed 1 base and J shed 13 bases, with 14 bases lying between them. In DNA, the CDR3 is TGTGCTAGTGGTTTGGACCCCCCAGGTTATCAGTTCTTC. It codes for CASGLDPPGYQFF.

Many counts were recorded for this clone. V and J are TRBV20-1 and TRBJ2-1; 11 bases are shared with TRBD2. Germline V gene data show CDR1 as DFQATT and CDR2 as SNEGSKA (reference sequence). After removal of 0 bases from V and 12 bases from J, the junction contained 7 bases not matched to a gene. There are 14 residues in the CDR3. CDR3 nucleotide sequence: TGCAGTGCTAGAGATCAACTAGCGGGAGACCCGCAGTTCTTC. It translates to CSARDQLAGDPQFF.

This clone occurred many times. This chain links TRBV28 with TRBJ2-2, with 8 bases lining up with TRBD1. V trimming: 4 bases; J trimming: 14 bases; junction bases outside the gene matches: 6. The germline gives CDR1 MDHEN, CDR2 SYDVKM. CDR3 size: 12 residues. CDR3 residues: CASSSPDRVLFF. The DNA of the CDR3 is TGTGCCAGCAGTTCCCCGGACAGGGTCCTGTTTTTT.

In the case of this clone: Its ends do not fully match the called genes, so a read error is possible. The chain uses TRBV9 and TRBJ1-2; D unresolved. CDR1 is SGDLS and CDR2 is YYNGEE in the germline V gene. The CDR3 totals 13 residues. The CDR3 loop is CASSPQGCYDYTF. In DNA, the CDR3 is TGTGCCAGCAGCCCCCAAGGGTGCTATGACTACACCTTC. The complete variable domain, with remaining parts taken from reference TRBV9 and TRBJ1-2, reads DSGVTQTPKHLITATGQRVTLRCSPRSGDLSVYWYQQSLDQGLQFLIQYYNGEERAKGNILERFSAQQFPDLHSELNLSSLELGDSALYFCASSPQGCYDYTFGSGTRLTVV.

This clone was counted many times. V and J are TRBV2 and TRBJ2-5, with a tentative D call TRBD1 (6 bases). There are 16 residues in the CDR3. The V end lost 8 bases, the J end lost 2 bases, and 21 bases lay between the germline ends. CDR1 and CDR2 from the germline V gene are SNHLY and FYNNEI. CDR3 bases: TGTGCCAGCCGGTGGGTGGAGGCGAGGGGGCAAGAGACCCAGTACTTC. It translates to CASRWVEARGQETQYF.

The table lists this clone with a few counts. With a much larger clone just one base away, this may be a read error. CDR3 in DNA: TGCGCCAGCAGCTTTGGGACACTCAATAAGCAGTTCTTC. As protein: CASSFGTLNKQFF. V gene TRBV5-1 combines with J gene TRBJ2-1, with D possibly matching TRBD1 (6 bases). The CDR3 is 13 residues long. Germline V CDR1 and CDR2: SGHRS, YFSETQ.

The chain joins TRBV6-1 to TRBJ2-3, with 10 bases identical to TRBD2. Germline V lookup: CDR1 MNHNS, CDR2 SASEGT. This CDR3 is 14 amino acids long. Trimming took 5 bases from V and 6 from J; bases not matched to a gene: 5. The CDR3 is CASSLAGALDTQYF. The CDR3 DNA follows: TGTGCCAGCAGTCTAGCGGGAGCCTTGGATACGCAGTATTTT.

V and J are TRBV28 and TRBJ1-6; a weak D match, TRBD1 (5 bases). Germline CDR1 is MDHEN and CDR2 is SYDVKM. This CDR3 comprises 12 residues. Trimming took off 10 bases at V and 7 bases at J, with 11 bases between the two ends. DNA of the CDR3: TGTGCCATCGACCCAGGGAATTCACCCCTCCACTTT. Translated, it gives CAIDPGNSPLHF.

This clone was recorded only once. The V gene is TRBV7-3, the J gene TRBJ2-1; D remains unclear. CDR1 is SGHTA, CDR2 FQGTGA, per germline. This CDR3 spans 13 amino acids. Trimming cost V 1 base and J 9 bases, with 10 bases left between them. The CDR3 DNA reads as TGTGCCAGCAGCTTAAATTCCGGGCCTGAGCAGTTCTTC. Its protein is CASSLNSGPEQFF.

On this clone: Germline is not matched at one junction end, which may reflect a read error. Other DNA sequences of this sample code for an identical CDR3. The V call is TRBV7-8, the J call TRBJ1-1; D remains unclear. In germline, CDR1 is SGHVS, CDR2 FQNEAQ. The CDR3 contains 15 residues. The CDR3 reads CASSLAGERNTEAFF. CDR3 coding DNA: TGTGCCAGCAGCCTAGCTGGGGAGAGGAACACTGAGGCTTTCTTT.

This clone has a count of ten or more. The chain is built from TRBV10-3 and TRBJ2-5, with 8 nucleotides matching TRBD1. The J segment lost 4 bases and the V segment lost 11 bases, leaving 6 bases of the junction unmatched. This CDR3 region has 12 residues. Germline assignment: CDR1 ENHRY and CDR2 SYGVKD. The CDR3 is CAVDRGPETQYF. The CDR3 nucleotides read TGTGCCGTAGACAGGGGACCAGAGACCCAGTACTTC.

A remark on this clone: A read error may explain this, as a much larger clone is one base away. This rearrangement joins TRBV3-1 to TRBJ2-7, with 7 bases matching TRBD2. CDR1 is LGHDT, CDR2 YNNKEL, per germline (reference sequence). The length of the CDR3 is 13 residues. The CDR3 sequence is CVSSHRGAYEQYF. The CDR3 DNA follows: TGTGTCAGCAGCCACCGGGGGGCCTACGAGCAGTACTTC.

This clone was found many times. The chain recombines TRBV28 with TRBJ2-1, with unresolved D. In germline, CDR1 is MDHEN, CDR2 SYDVKM. V was clipped by 6 bases and J by 4 bases, with 13 bases between them. The CDR3 has 14 amino acids. This chain's CDR3 is CASSFQDGYNEQFF. CDR3 sequence (DNA): TGTGCCAGCAGCTTTCAGGACGGGTACAATGAGCAGTTCTTC.

This clone has at least ten counts. The rearrangement joins TRBV18 to TRBJ2-7; the D is unclear. Trimming took 3 bases from V and 3 from J, leaving 12 bases between them. This CDR3 has 14 residues. Germline lookup yields CDR1 KGHSH and CDR2 LQKENI. The CDR3 is CASSPGRSIYEQYF. The CDR3 DNA reads TGTGCCAGCTCACCTGGAAGGTCCATCTACGAGCAGTACTTC.

This clone was recorded many times. The genes are TRBV7-2 and TRBJ2-2; 14 nucleotides agree with TRBD2. Trimming at V came to 0 bases and at J to 0 bases, leaving 3 bases not matched to a gene. Germline loops: CDR1 SGHTA, CDR2 FQGNSA. CDR3 length: 19 residues. The CDR3 sequence is CASSLARGLAGANTGELFF. CDR3 nucleotide sequence: TGTGCCAGCAGCTTAGCGCGGGGACTAGCGGGGGCGAACACCGGGGAGCTGTTTTTT.

At least ten counts were recorded for this clone. The chain employs TRBV18 and TRBJ2-5; D gene ambiguous. There are 15 residues in the CDR3. Looked up from germline, CDR1 is KGHSH and CDR2 is LQKENI. The V end was cut by 3 bases, the J end by 4 bases, with 15 bases between. The CDR3 reads CASSPERTGGETQYF. CDR3 nucleotides: TGTGCCAGCTCACCTGAACGCACGGGTGGAGAGACCCAGTACTTC.

There are many counts of this clone. The chain employs TRBV14 and TRBJ2-7; D not resolved. The CDR3 consists of 15 residues. Trimming stripped 0 bases from V and 4 bases from J, with 13 bases between. CDR1 is SGHDN, CDR2 FVKESK, per germline. The CDR3 sequence: CASSQEALRSYEQYF. In DNA form, the CDR3 reads TGTGCCAGCAGCCAAGAAGCGCTTCGTTCTTACGAGCAGTACTTC.

This clone was detected ten times or more. The chain uses TRBV7-9 and TRBJ2-1; 9 positions match TRBD1. Looked up from germline, CDR1 is SEHNR and CDR2 is FQNEAQ (reference sequence). V dropped 7 bases and J dropped 8; count of bases not matched to a gene: 6. The CDR3 consists of 13 residues. The CDR3 nucleotides read TGTGCCAGCAAGGGACAGGGAAGGGATGAGCAGTTCTTC. This translates into CASKGQGRDEQFF.